This T cell receptor beta chain stems from a study of control samples from healthy donors and cancer patients. Profiled with immunoSEQ multiplex PCR; TCRdb holds only in-frame clones, not every one. The sample holds about 160,000 clones, 80% to 95% seen once. CDR3 length: 15 amino acids. V lost 2 bases and J 0 bases, leaving 11 bases between the germline ends. Germline CDR1 MNHEY, CDR2 SVGAGI. The specimen sequenced was blood. The sequence came from a man between 18 and 35 years old in good health. V gene TRBV6-5 combines with J gene TRBJ2-7; D is perhaps TRBD2 (6 bases). The CDR3 DNA is TGTGCCAGCAGTTACCTCGGGAGACCCTCCTACGAGCAGTACTTC. It translates to CASSYLGRPSYEQYF.